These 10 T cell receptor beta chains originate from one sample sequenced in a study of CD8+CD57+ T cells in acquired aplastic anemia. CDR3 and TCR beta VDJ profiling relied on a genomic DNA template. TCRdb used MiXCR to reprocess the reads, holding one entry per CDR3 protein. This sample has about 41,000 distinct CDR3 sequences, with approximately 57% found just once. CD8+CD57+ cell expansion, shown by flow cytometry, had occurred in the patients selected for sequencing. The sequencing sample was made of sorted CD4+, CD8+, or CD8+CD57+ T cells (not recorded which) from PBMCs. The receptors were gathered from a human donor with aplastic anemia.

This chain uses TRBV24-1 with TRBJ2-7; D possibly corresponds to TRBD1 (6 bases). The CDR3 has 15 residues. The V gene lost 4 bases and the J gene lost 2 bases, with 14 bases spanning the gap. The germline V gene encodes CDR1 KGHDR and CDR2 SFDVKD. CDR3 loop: CATSEPRTETYEQYF. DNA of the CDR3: TGTGCCACCAGTGAACCTCGGACAGAGACCTACGAGCAGTACTTC.

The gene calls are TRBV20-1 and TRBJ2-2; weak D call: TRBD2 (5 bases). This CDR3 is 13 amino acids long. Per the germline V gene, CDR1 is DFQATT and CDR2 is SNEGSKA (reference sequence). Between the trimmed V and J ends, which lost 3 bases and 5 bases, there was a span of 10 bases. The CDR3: CSASGIQTGELFF. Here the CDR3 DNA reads TGCAGTGCTAGCGGGATTCAGACCGGGGAGCTGTTTTTT.

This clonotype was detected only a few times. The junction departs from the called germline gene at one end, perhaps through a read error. The CDR3 protein is CASSLANEQFF. Written as DNA, the CDR3 is TGTGCCAGCAGCTTGGCGAATGAGCAATTCTTC. The chain couples TRBV7-9 to TRBJ2-1; D unclear. Germline CDR1 reads SEHNR; CDR2 reads FQNEAQ (reference sequence). The CDR3 consists of 11 residues.

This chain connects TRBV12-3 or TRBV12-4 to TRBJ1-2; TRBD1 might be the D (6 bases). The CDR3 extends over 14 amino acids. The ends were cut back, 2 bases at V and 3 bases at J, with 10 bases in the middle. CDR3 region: CASSLSGADYGYTF. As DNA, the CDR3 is TGTGCCAGCAGTTTATCGGGGGCAGACTATGGCTACACCTTC.

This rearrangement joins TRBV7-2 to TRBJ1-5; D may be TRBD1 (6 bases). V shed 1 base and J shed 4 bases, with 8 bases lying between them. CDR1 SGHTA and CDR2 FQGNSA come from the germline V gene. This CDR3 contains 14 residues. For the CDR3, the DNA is TGTGCCAGCAGCTTAGGGGGGGCGAATCAGCCCCAGCATTTT. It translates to CASSLGGANQPQHF.

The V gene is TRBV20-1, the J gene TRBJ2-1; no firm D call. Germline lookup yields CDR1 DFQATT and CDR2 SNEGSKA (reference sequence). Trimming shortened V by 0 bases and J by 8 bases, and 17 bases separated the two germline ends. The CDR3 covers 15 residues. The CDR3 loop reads CSARDYVRGSHEQFF. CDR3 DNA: TGCAGTGCTAGAGATTACGTTAGAGGCAGCCATGAGCAGTTCTTC.

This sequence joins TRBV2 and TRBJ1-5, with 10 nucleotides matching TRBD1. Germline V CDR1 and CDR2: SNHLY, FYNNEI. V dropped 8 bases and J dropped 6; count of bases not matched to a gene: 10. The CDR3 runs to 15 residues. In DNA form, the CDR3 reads TGTGCCAGCTGCACTTCCGGGACAGGGGCTCAGCCCCAGCATTTT. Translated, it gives CASCTSGTGAQPQHF.

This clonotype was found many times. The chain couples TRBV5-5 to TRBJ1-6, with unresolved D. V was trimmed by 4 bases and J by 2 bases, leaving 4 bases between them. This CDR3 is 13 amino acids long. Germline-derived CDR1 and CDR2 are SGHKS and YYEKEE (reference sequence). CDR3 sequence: CASSRAYNSPLHF. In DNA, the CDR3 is TGTGCCAGCAGCCGTGCCTATAATTCACCCCTCCACTTT.

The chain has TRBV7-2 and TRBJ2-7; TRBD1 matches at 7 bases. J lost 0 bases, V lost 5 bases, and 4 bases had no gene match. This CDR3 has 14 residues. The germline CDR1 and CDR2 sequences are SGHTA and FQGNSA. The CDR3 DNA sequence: TGTGCCAGCAGCGTACAGGGGAGCTCCTACGAGCAGTACTTC. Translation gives CASSVQGSSYEQYF.

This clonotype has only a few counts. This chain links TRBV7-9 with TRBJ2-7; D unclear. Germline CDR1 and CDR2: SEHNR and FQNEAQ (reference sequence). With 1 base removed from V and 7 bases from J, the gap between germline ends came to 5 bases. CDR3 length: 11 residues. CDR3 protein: CASSLGLEQYF. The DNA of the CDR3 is TGTGCCAGCAGCTTAGGGTTAGAGCAGTACTTC. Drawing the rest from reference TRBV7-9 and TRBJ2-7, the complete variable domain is DTGVSQNPRHKITKRGQNVTFRCDPISEHNRLYWYRQTLGQGPEFLTYFQNEAQLEKSRLLSDRFSAERPKGSFSTLEIQRTEQGDSAMYLCASSLGLEQYFGPGTRLTVT.